One and the same sample provided the 5 T cell receptor beta chains below, sequenced in a study of T-cell reconstitution after alpha-beta-depleted transplantation in children. Researchers prepared the TCRbeta library using unique molecular identifiers, the study reports. MiXCR, run by TCRdb on the PCR reads, gives a single entry per CDR3 protein. Of approximately 270,000 distinct CDR3 sequences in the sample, 9.9% were seen once. Sequences were derived from PBMCs from the stem cell graft donor, sampled from the stem cell graft. These receptors were taken from a human donor who donated a stem cell graft to a child with SCID.

This clonotype was counted only a few times. This rearrangement joins TRBV3-1 to TRBJ2-5, with D unclear. The germline CDR1 and CDR2 sequences are LGHDT and YNNKEL (reference sequence). V was cut by 0 bases and J by 5 bases, with 10 bases left in between. This CDR3 has 14 amino acids. CDR3 coding DNA: TGTGCCAGCAGCCAAGAACCGAGGCCCGAGACCCAGTACTTC. It codes for CASSQEPRPETQYF.

This clonotype was counted a few times. V is TRBV20-1 and J is TRBJ2-1; 8 bases match TRBD2. The germline V gene encodes CDR1 DFQATT and CDR2 SNEGSKA (reference sequence). The ends lost 0 bases at V and 4 bases at J; junction bases unmatched: 5. The CDR3 is 15 amino acids. For the CDR3, the DNA is TGCAGTGCTAGAGATGTAGCGGGGATATACAATGAGCAGTTCTTC. Its translation: CSARDVAGIYNEQFF.

This chain connects TRBV12-3 or TRBV12-4 to TRBJ2-1; 10 nucleotides agree with TRBD2. V was clipped by 5 bases and J by 10 bases; unmatched bases: 11. This CDR3 has 15 amino acids. The CDR3 coding sequence is TGTGCCAGCAGTACCGAGCGGGGGGGCATCAGGGAGCAGTTCTTC. This gives the protein CASSTERGGIREQFF.

This clonotype was counted only a few times. V and J are TRBV5-5 and TRBJ2-7, with 8 positions matching TRBD1. Germline CDR1 and CDR2: SGHKS and YYEKEE (reference sequence). V was pared by 3 bases and J by 0 bases, with 8 bases of the junction left unmatched. CDR3 length: 16 residues. The CDR3 coding sequence is TGTGCCAGCAGCTCTTCCGGGACAGGCCTCTCCTACGAGCAGTACTTC. Amino acid sequence: CASSSSGTGLSYEQYF. Complete variable domain (other parts from reference TRBV5-5 and TRBJ2-7): DAGVTQSPTHLIKTRGQQVTLRCSPISGHKSVSWYQQVLGQGPQFIFQYYEKEERGRGNFPDRFSARQFPNYSSELNVNALLLGDSALYLCASSSSGTGLSYEQYFGPGTRLTVT.

A note on this clonotype: This may be a read error, as it is one base from a much larger clone. CDR3 residues: CASSNRGDTEAFF. As DNA, the CDR3 is TGTGCCAGCAGCAACAGGGGAGACACTGAAGCTTTCTTT. The V call is TRBV12-3 or TRBV12-4, the J call TRBJ1-1; 7 bases agree with TRBD1. Unmatched junction bases numbered 4, after V lost 6 bases and J lost 3 bases. This CDR3 contains 13 residues.